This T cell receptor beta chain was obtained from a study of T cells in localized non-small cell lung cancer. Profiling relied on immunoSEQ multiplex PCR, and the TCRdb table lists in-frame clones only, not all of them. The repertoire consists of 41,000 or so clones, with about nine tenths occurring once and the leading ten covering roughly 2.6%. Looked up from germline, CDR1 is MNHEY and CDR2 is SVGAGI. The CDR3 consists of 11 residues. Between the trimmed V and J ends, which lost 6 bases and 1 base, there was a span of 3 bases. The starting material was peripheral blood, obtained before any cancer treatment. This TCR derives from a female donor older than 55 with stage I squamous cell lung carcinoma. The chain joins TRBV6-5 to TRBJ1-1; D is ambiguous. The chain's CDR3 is CASRSNTEAFF. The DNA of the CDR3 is TGTGCCAGCAGGTCGAACACTGAAGCTTTCTTT.